These 4 T cell receptor beta chains were sequenced from one sample in a study of blood T cell repertoires in COVID-19 (dated by TCRdb to between 2020 and 2021). The method behind the library was the immunoSEQ multiplex PCR assay. Held by TCRdb, this immuneACCESS table contains in-frame sequences only and omits some clones. Under half of the omission traces to an unresolved V gene where checked; the cause of the rest is unknown. The sample profile shows a few hundred thousand clones; roughly 79% of them were found once. The ten top clones hold 15% of the sample. The sequenced sample consisted of PBMCs or T cells enriched from blood (not recorded which). These receptors were collected from a man between 40 and 49 years old who had recovered from COVID-19.

The chain recombines TRBV12-3 or TRBV12-4 with TRBJ1-4; D is unclear. V lost 0 bases, J lost 11 bases, and 10 bases lay in between. This CDR3 has 13 amino acids. DNA of the CDR3: TGTGCCAGCAGTTTAGCGATGAGTCCCAAACTGTTTTTT. Protein: CASSLAMSPKLFF.

This chain links TRBV12-3 or TRBV12-4 with TRBJ2-1; 7 bases fit TRBD2. The CDR3 runs to 13 residues. The chain's CDR3 is CGTMGGAYNEQFF. Here the CDR3 DNA reads TGTGGCACTATGGGGGGGGCCTACAATGAGCAGTTCTTC.

This clone occurred once. The chain carries TRBV28 and TRBJ1-4; possibly TRBD1 for D (6 bases). The germline V gene has CDR1 MDHEN and CDR2 SYDVKM. The CDR3 runs to 13 residues. V was trimmed by 11 bases and J by 8 bases, leaving 18 bases between them. The CDR3 region is CAAGGREGEKLFF. For the CDR3, the DNA is TGTGCCGCGGGGGGCAGGGAGGGGGAAAAACTGTTTTTT.

This clone was counted between two and nine times. V and J are TRBV2 and TRBJ1-5; D is unresolved. Germline V lookup: CDR1 SNHLY, CDR2 FYNNEI. This CDR3 is 13 amino acids long. The V end was cut by 6 bases, the J end by 4 bases, with 10 bases between. CDR3 loop: CASRRTRNQPQHF. DNA for the CDR3: TGTGCCAGCAGACGAACCAGGAATCAGCCCCAGCATTTT.